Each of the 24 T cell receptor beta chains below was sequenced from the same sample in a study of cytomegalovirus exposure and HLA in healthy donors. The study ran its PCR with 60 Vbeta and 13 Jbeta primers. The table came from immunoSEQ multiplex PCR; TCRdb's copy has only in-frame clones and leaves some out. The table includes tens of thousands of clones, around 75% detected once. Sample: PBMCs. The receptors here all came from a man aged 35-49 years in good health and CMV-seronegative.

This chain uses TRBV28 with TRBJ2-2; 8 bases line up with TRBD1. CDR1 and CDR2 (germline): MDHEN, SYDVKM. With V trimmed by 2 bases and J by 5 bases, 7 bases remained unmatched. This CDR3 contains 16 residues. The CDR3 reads CASSLMAGTGTGELFF. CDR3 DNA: TGTGCCAGCAGTTTAATGGCAGGGACAGGTACCGGGGAGCTGTTTTTT.

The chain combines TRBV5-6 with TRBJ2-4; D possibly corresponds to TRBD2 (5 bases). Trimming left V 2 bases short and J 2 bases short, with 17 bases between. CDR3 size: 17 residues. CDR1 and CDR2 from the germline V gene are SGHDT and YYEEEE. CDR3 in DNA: TGTGCCAGCAGCTTTAGAACCCGGGGAAACACCAAAAACATTCAGTACTTC. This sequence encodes CASSFRTRGNTKNIQYF.

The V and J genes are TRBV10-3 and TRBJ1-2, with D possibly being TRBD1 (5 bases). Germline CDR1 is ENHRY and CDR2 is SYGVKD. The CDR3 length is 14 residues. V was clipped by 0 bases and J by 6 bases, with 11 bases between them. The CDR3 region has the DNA TGTGCCATCAGTGAGTCGGCAGGGAAGGATGGCTACACCTTC. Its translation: CAISESAGKDGYTF.

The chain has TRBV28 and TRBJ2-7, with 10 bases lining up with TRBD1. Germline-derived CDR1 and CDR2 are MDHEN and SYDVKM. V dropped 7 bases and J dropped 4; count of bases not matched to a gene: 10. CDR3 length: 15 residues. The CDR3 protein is CASTSWTGGVYEQYF. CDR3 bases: TGTGCCAGCACTTCGTGGACAGGGGGTGTATACGAGCAGTACTTC.

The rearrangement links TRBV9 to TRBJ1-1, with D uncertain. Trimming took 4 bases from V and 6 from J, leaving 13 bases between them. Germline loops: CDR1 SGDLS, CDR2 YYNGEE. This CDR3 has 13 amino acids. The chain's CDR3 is CASSSQRVSEAFF. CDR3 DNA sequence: TGTGCCAGCAGCTCCCAGCGGGTTTCTGAAGCTTTCTTT. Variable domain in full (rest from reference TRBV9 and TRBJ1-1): DSGVTQTPKHLITATGQRVTLRCSPRSGDLSVYWYQQSLDQGLQFLIQYYNGEERAKGNILERFSAQQFPDLHSELNLSSLELGDSALYFCASSSQRVSEAFFGQGTRLTVV.

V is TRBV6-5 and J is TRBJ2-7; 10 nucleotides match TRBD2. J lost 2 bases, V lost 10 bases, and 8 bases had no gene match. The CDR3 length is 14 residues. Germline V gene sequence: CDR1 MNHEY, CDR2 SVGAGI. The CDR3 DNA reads TGTGCCACCCGCGGCGGACTAGCGGCCTACGAGCAGTACTTC. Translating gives CATRGGLAAYEQYF.

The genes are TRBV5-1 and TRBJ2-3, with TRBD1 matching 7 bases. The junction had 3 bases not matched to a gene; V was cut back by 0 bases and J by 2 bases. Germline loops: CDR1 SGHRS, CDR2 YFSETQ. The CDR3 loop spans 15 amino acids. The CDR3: CASSLGQGDTDTQYF. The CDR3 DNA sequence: TGCGCCAGCAGCTTGGGACAGGGAGACACAGATACGCAGTATTTT.

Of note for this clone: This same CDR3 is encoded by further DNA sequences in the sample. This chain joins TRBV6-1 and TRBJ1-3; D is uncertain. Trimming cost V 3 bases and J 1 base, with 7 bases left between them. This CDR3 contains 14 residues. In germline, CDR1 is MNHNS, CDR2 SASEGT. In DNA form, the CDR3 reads TGTGCCAGCAGTGACGGGGTATCTGGAAACACCATATATTTT. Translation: CASSDGVSGNTIYF.

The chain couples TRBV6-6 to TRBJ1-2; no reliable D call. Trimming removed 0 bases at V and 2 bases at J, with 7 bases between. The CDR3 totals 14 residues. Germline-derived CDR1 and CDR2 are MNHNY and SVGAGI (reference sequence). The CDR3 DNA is TGTGCCAGCAGTTACTCCGGGGTAAACTATGGCTACACCTTC. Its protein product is CASSYSGVNYGYTF.

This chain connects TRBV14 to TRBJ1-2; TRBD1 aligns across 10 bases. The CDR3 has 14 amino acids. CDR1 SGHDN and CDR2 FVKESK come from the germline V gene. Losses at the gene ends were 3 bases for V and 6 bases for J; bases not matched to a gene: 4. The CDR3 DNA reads TGTGCCAGCAGCCACCCGGGACAGGGGAATGGCTACACCTTC. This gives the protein CASSHPGQGNGYTF.

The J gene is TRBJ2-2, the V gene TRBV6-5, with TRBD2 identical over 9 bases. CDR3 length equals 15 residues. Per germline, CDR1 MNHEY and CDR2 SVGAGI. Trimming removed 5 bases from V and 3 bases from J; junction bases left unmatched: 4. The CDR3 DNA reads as TGTGCCAGCAGTCCGACTAGCGGCGACACCGGGGAGCTGTTTTTT. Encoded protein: CASSPTSGDTGELFF.

CDR3 sequence reads: CASSLVFRGANNQPQHF. DNA of the CDR3: TGTGCCAGCAGTTTAGTTTTCCGGGGAGCTAACAATCAGCCCCAGCATTTT. The chain uses TRBV27 and TRBJ1-5; no clear D gene. V was shortened by 2 bases and J by 3 bases, with 17 bases between the two germline ends. The CDR3 is 17 residues long. CDR1 MNHEY and CDR2 SMNVEV come from the germline V gene (reference sequence).

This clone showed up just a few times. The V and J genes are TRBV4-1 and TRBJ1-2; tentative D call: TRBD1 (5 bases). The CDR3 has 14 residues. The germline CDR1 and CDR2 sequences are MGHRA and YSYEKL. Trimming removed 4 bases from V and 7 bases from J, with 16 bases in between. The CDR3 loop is CASSLRRGGPGYTF. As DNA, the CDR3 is TGCGCCAGCAGCCTACGGAGGGGAGGCCCTGGCTACACCTTC.

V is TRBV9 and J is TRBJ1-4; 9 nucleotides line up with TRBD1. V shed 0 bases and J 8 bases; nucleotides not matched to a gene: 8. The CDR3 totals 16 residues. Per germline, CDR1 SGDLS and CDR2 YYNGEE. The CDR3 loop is CASSVAGTGLGEKLFF. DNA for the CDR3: TGTGCCAGCAGCGTAGCCGGGACAGGGTTGGGAGAAAAACTGTTTTTT.

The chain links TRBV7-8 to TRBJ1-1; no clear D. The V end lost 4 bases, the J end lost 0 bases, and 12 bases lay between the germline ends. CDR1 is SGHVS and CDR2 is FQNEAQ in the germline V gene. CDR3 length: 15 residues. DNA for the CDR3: TGTGCCAGCAGCTCGCTTGGGCATTTGAACACTGAAGCTTTCTTT. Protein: CASSSLGHLNTEAFF.

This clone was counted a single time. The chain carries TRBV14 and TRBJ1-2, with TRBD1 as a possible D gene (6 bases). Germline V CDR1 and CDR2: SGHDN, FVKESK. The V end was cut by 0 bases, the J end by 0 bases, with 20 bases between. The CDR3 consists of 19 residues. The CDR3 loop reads CASSQDQRGRGAANYGYTF. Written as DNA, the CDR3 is TGTGCCAGCAGCCAAGATCAGAGGGGCAGGGGAGCTGCTAACTATGGCTACACCTTC. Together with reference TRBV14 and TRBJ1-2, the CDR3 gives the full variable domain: EAGVTQFPSHSVIEKGQTVTLRCDPISGHDNLYWYRRVMGKEIKFLLHFVKESKQDESGMPNNRFLAERTGGTYSTLKVQPAELEDSGVYFCASSQDQRGRGAANYGYTFGSGTRLTVV.

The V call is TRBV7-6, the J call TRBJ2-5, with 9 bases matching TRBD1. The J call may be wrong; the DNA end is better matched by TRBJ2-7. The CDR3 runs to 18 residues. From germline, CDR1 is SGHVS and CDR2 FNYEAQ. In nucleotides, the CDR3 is TGTGCCAGCAGCTTAAAATCTAATACCGGGACAGGGACCTACGAGCAGTACTTC. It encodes CASSLKSNTGTGTYEQYF.

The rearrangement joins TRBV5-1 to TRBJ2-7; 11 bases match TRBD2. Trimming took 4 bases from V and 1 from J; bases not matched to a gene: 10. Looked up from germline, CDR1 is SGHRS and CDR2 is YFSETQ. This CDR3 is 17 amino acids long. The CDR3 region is CASSTNLAGGRSYEQYF. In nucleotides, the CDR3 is TGCGCCAGCAGCACTAATCTAGCGGGGGGCCGATCCTACGAGCAGTACTTC.

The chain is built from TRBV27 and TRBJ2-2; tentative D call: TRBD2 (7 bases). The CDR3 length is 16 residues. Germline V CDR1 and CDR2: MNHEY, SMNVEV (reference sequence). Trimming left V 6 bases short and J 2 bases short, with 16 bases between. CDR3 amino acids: CASRVNRGANTGELFF. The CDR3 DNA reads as TGTGCCAGCAGGGTCAACCGGGGGGCCAACACCGGGGAGCTGTTTTTT.

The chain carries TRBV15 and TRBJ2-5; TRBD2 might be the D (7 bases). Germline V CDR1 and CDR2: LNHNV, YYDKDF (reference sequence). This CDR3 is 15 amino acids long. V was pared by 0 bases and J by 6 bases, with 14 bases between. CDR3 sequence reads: CATSRDEGGRKTQYF. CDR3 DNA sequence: TGTGCCACCAGCAGAGATGAGGGGGGGAGGAAGACCCAGTACTTC. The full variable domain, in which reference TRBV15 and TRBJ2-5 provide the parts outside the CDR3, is DAMVIQNPRYQVTQFGKPVTLSCSQTLNHNVMYWYQQKSSQAPKLLFHYYDKDFNNEADTPDNFQSRRPNTSFCFLDIRSPGLGDTAMYLCATSRDEGGRKTQYFGPGTRLLVL.

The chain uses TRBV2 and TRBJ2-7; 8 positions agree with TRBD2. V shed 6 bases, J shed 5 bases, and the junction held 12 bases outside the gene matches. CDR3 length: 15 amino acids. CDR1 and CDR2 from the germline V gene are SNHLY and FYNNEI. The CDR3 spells CASSAQLAALHEQYF. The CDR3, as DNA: TGTGCCAGCAGCGCCCAACTAGCGGCACTACACGAGCAGTACTTC.

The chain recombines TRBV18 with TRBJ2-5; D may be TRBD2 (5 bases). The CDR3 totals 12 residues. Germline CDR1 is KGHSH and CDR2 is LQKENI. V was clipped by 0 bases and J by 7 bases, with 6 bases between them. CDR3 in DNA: TGTGCCAGCTCACCACCAGAGGGGACCCAGTACTTC. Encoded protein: CASSPPEGTQYF.

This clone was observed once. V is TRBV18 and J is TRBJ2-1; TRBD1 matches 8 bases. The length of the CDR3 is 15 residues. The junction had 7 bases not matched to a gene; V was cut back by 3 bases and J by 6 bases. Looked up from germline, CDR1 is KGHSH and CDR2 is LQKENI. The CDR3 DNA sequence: TGTGCCAGCTCACCGTTCGATGACAGGGGCAATGAGCAGTTCTTC. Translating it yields CASSPFDDRGNEQFF. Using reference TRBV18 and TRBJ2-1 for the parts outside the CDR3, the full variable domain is NAGVMQNPRHLVRRRGQEARLRCSPMKGHSHVYWYRQLPEEGLKFMVYLQKENIIDESGMPKERFSAEFPKEGPSILRIQQVVRGDSAAYFCASSPFDDRGNEQFFGPGTRLTVL.

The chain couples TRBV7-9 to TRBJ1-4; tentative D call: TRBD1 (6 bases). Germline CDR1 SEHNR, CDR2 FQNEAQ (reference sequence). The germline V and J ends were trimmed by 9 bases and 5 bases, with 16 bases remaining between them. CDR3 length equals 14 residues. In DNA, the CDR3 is TGTGCCAGTGGGGGGGGGACAAGAAATGAAAAACTGTTTTTT. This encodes CASGGGTRNEKLFF.